Reported below is one T cell receptor beta chain. Its specificity is unknown. The table came from immunoSEQ multiplex PCR; TCRdb's copy has only in-frame clones and leaves some out. The data show more than 100,000 clones, about 85% seen once. The germline CDR1 and CDR2 sequences are LGHDT and YNNKEL (reference sequence). The CDR3 loop spans 16 amino acids. Trimming took 1 base from V and 5 from J; bases not matched to a gene: 9. The data were obtained in a study of T cell responses to AZD1222 COVID-19 vaccine. The study's findings and limits: Reportedly, nearly half of unique spike TCRs recognized epitopes outside B.1.351/B.1.1.7 mutations. There were repertoire samples only from the period after the peak T cell response. Clonal diversity may have been underestimated, and the donors were mostly white British, with more females than males. Regions 160-218 and 743-854 dominated among vaccine-associated CD4 TCRs spanning spike.

This chain connects TRBV3-1 (or the pseudogene TRBV3-2) to TRBJ1-2; 8 bases align to TRBD1. The starting material was peripheral blood, obtained 28 days after the second AZD1222 dose. The source of this sequence is an adult who received the AZD1222 COVID-19 vaccine. DNA of the CDR3: TGTGCCAGCAGCCAAGGGACAGGGAATGTATTATATGGCTACACCTTC. This gives the protein CASSQGTGNVLYGYTF.